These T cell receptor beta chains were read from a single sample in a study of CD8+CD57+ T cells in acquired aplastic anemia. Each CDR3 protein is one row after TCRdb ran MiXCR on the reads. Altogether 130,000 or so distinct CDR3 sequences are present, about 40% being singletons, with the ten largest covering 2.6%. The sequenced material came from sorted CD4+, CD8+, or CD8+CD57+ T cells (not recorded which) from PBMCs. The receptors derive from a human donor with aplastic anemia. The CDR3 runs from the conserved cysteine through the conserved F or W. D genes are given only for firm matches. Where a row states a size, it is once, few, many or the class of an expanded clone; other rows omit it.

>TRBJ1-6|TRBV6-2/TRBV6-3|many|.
CASSYSGTVSPLHF
TGTGCCAGCAGTTACTCGGGGACGGTCTCACCCCTCCACTTT
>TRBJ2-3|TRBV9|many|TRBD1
CASRTGVRTDTQYF
TGTGCCAGCAGAACAGGGGTCCGCACAGATACGCAGTATTTT
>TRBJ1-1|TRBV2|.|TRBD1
CASSHPLGQGSAFF
TGTGCCAGCAGCCATCCCTTGGGACAGGGATCAGCTTTCTTT
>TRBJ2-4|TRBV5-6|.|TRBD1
CASSLTGQGKNIQYF
TGTGCCAGCAGCTTGACGGGACAGGGAAAAAACATTCAGTACTTC
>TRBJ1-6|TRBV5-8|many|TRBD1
CASSPRQGRYSPLHF
TGTGCCAGCAGCCCCCGACAGGGACGATATTCACCCCTCCACTTT
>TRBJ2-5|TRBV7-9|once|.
CASSPGQSQETQYF
TGTGCCAGCAGCCCTGGACAGAGCCAAGAGACCCAGTACTTC
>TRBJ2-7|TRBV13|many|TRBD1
CASSLGGQGKTYEQYF
TGTGCCAGCAGCTTGGGCGGACAGGGAAAGACCTACGAGCAGTACTTC
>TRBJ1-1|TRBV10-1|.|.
CASSPGGQRITEAFF
TGCGCCAGCAGCCCCGGGGGACAAAGGATCACTGAAGCTTTCTTT
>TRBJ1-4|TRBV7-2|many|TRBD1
CASSVHPGQILTELFF
TGTGCCAGCAGCGTACATCCGGGACAGATCCTAACTGAACTGTTTTTT
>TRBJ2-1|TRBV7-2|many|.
CTSSPGLYLDEQFF
TGTACCAGCAGTCCAGGGCTTTATTTAGATGAGCAGTTCTTC
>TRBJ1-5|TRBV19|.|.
CASRIRGARNQPQHF
TGTGCCAGTCGTATTCGGGGGGCTCGTAACCAGCCCCAGCATTTT
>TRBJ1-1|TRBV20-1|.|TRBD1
CSARVWTGEAFF
TGCAGTGCTAGAGTCTGGACAGGAGAAGCTTTCTTT
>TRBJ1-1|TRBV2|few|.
CASSEAFF
TGTGCCAGCAGTGAAGCTTTCTTT
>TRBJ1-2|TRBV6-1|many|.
CASSEAGYGYTF
TGTGCCAGCAGTGAAGCAGGGTATGGCTACACCTTC
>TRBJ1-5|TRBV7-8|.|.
CASSRDPTRGNQPQHF
TGTGCCAGCAGCCGAGACCCTACGAGGGGAAATCAGCCCCAGCATTTT
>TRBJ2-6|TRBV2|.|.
CASRREANVLTF
TGTGCCAGCAGAAGGGAGGCCAACGTCCTGACTTTC
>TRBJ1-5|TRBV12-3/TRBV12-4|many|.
CASSPSGNPQHF
TGTGCCAGCAGCCCCTCGGGAAACCCCCAGCATTTT
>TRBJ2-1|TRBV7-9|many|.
CASSLVLMGQGSNEQFF
TGTGCCAGCAGCTTAGTTTTAATGGGGCAGGGGAGCAATGAGCAGTTCTTC
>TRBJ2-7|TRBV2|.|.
CASSLLLDGGGEQYF
TGTGCCAGCAGTTTATTACTGGACGGGGGTGGCGAGCAGTACTTC
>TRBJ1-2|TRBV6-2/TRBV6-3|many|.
CASKQQGTGYTF
TGTGCCAGCAAACAACAGGGAACTGGCTACACCTTC
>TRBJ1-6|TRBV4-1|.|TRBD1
CASSQEGQSGSPLHF
TGCGCCAGCAGCCAAGAGGGACAGTCGGGTTCACCCCTCCACTTT
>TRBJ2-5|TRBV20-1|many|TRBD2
CSAREGTSGDRIEYF
TGCAGTGCTAGAGAAGGGACTAGCGGGGATAGAATCGAGTACTTC
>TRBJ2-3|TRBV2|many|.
CAISGPGGSDTQYF
TGTGCGATCAGTGGCCCAGGGGGGTCAGATACGCAGTATTTT
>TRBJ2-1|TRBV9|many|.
CASSPNEQFF
TGTGCCAGCAGTCCAAATGAGCAGTTCTTC
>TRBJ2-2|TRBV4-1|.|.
CASSQVDLGINAGELFF
TGCGCCAGCAGCCAAGTGGATCTGGGGATTAACGCCGGGGAGCTGTTTTTT
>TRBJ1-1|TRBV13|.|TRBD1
CASSSGPRGRINEAFF
TGTGCCAGCAGTTCAGGCCCCAGGGGGCGAATAAATGAAGCTTTCTTT
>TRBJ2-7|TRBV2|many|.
CASSYSQGYEQYF
TGTGCCAGCAGTTACTCCCAGGGGTACGAGCAGTACTTC
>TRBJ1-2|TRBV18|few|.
CASSPSGGYTF
TGTGCCAGCTCACCCTCCGGTGGCTACACCTTC
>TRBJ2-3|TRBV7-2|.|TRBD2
CASSLARRGGSTDTQYF
TGTGCCAGCAGCTTAGCCAGGCGGGGGGGGAGCACAGATACGCAGTATTTT
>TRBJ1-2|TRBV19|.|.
CASSAGRETNYGYTF
TGTGCCAGTAGTGCGGGCAGGGAAACTAACTATGGCTACACCTTC
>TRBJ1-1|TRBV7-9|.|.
CASSFSLNTEAFF
TGTGCCAGCAGCTTCTCGCTGAACACTGAAGCTTTCTTT
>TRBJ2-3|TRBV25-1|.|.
CASSAGVVSTDTQYF
TGTGCCAGCAGTGCTGGGGTGGTCTCCACAGATACGCAGTATTTT
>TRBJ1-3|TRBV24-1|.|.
CATSEHGGNTIYF
TGTGCCACCAGTGAGCACGGGGGAAACACCATATATTTT
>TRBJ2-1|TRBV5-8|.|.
CASRLDSPRQGQFF
TGTGCCAGCAGACTCGACAGCCCCCGCCAGGGGCAGTTCTTC
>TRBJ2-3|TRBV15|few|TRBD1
CATSRDRGLGDTQYF
TGTGCCACCAGCAGAGACAGGGGGCTTGGAGATACGCAGTATTTT
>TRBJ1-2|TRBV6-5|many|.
CASSRTAHGYTF
TGTGCCAGCTCGAGGACAGCGCACGGCTACACCTTC
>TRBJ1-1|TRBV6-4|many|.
CASSDSQVTEAFF
TGTGCCAGCAGTGACTCACAGGTCACTGAAGCTTTCTTT
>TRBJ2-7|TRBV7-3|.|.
CASTSTGYEQYF
TGTGCCAGCACCTCAACGGGGTACGAGCAGTACTTC
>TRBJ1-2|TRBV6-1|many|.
CASLSANYGYTF
TGTGCCAGCCTATCCGCTAACTATGGCTACACCTTC
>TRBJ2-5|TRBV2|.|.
CASRAGQRQETQYF
TGTGCCAGCAGGGCCGGACAGCGCCAAGAGACCCAGTACTTC
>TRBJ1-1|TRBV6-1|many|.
CASSGGRQYTEAFF
TGTGCCAGCAGTGGGGGGCGGCAGTACACTGAAGCTTTCTTT
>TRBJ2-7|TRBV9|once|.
CASSVGGRGYEQYF
TGTGCCAGCAGCGTAGGGGGAAGGGGCTACGAGCAGTACTTC
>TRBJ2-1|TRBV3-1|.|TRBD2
CASSQHPLAGGNNEQFF
TGTGCCAGCAGCCAACACCCGCTAGCGGGGGGTAACAATGAGCAGTTCTTC
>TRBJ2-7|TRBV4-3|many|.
CASSQSNFRNYEQYF
TGCGCCAGCAGCCAATCGAACTTCCGAAACTACGAGCAGTACTTC